This T cell receptor (beta chain) was sequenced for a study of PD-1 blockade in mismatch repair-deficient tumors. The study, taken as a whole, reports: Tumor-resident clones, often absent from pretreatment blood, expanded after pembrolizumab and then contracted. Three of seven peptides expanded clones, giving about 150 unique blood TCRs.

The time point is: approximately ten-day in vitro stimulation with candidate neoantigen peptide 2. Three pembrolizumab responders had their TCRs sequenced. Each of several ELISpot-reactive candidate peptides was used for roughly 10-day stimulation. Of note for this clone: Its antigen is not known.

Generated by immunoSEQ multiplex PCR, the TCRdb table keeps only in-frame clones and is missing some. The sample lists about 10,000 clones; around 87% were seen once. CDR1 SGDLS and CDR2 YYNGEE come from the germline V gene. V lost 4 bases to trimming and J lost 4 bases; unmatched junction nucleotides: 11. CDR3 size: 17 residues. This clonotype was sampled from an adult with mismatch repair-deficient cancer. Sequencing was performed on cells cultured in vitro, taken from a patient treated with pembrolizumab. The J gene is TRBJ2-3, the V gene TRBV9; 11 bases are shared with TRBD2. The CDR3 protein is CASSPTYGTSGSDTQYF. The CDR3 DNA follows: TGTGCCAGCAGCCCCACGTATGGGACTAGCGGTTCAGATACGCAGTATTTT.